Here is one T cell receptor (beta chain) with its context. Method: immunoSEQ multiplex PCR; TCRdb's copy keeps in-frame clones and lacks some. The sample lists fewer than 200,000 clones, 70% to 90% occurring once. This sample was included in a study of T cell responses to AZD1222 COVID-19 vaccine. Per germline, CDR1 SGDLS and CDR2 YYNGEE. V shed 2 bases, J shed 8 bases, and the junction held 5 bases outside the gene matches. The CDR3 is 16 residues long. This chain uses TRBV9 with TRBJ1-6; 12 bases line up with TRBD1. This clonotype was sampled from an adult in good health. The material was peripheral blood, obtained on day 0 of AZD1222 vaccination. DNA of the CDR3: TGTGCCAGCAGCGTTCGGGACAGGGGGCCGCATTCACCCCTCCACTTT. This translates into CASSVRDRGPHSPLHF.